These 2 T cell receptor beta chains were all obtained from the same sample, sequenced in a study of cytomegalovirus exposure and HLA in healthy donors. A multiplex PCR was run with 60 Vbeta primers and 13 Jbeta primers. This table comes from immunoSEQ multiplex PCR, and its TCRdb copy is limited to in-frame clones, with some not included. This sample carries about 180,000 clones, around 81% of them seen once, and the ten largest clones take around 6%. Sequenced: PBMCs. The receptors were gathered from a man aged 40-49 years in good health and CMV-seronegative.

CDR3 amino acids: CASSLPTGNTEAFF. The CDR3 nucleotides are TGTGCCAGCAGTTTACCGACGGGGAACACTGAAGCTTTCTTT. The chain links TRBV28 to TRBJ1-1; D is uncertain. V lost 2 bases to trimming and J lost 1 base, with 8 bases between them. This CDR3 region has 14 residues. Germline assignment: CDR1 MDHEN and CDR2 SYDVKM.

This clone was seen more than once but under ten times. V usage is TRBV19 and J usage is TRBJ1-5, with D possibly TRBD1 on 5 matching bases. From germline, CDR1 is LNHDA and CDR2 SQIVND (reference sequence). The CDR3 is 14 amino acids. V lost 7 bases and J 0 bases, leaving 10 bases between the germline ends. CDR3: CASTDSNSNQPQHF. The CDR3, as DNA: TGTGCCAGTACCGACAGCAATAGCAATCAGCCCCAGCATTTT.